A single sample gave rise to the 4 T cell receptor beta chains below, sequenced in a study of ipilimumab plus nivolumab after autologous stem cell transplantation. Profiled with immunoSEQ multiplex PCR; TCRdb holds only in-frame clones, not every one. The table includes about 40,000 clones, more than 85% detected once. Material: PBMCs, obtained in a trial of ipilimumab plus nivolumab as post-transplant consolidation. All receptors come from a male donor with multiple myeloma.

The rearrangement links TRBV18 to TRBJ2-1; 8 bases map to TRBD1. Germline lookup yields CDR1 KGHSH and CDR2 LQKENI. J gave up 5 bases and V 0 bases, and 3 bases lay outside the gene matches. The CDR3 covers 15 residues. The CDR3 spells CASSPPAGGHNEQFF. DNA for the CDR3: TGTGCCAGCTCACCACCGGCAGGGGGCCACAATGAGCAGTTCTTC.

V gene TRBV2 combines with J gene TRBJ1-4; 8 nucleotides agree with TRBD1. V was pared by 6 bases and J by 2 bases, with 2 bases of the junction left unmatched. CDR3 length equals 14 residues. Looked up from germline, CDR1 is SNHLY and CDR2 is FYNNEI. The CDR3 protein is CASRTGETNEKLFF. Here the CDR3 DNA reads TGTGCCAGCAGGACAGGGGAGACTAATGAAAAACTGTTTTTT.

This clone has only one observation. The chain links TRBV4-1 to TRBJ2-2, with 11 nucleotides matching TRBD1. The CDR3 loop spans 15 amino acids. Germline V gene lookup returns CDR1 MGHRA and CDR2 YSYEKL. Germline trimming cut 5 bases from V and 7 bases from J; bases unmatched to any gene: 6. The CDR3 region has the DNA TGCGCCAGCAGCGTGACCGGGACAGGGGGCGGGGAGCTGTTTTTT. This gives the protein CASSVTGTGGGELFF.

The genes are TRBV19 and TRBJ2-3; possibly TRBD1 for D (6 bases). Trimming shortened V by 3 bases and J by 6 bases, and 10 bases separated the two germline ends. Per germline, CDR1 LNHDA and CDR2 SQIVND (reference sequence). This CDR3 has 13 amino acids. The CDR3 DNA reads TGTGCCAGTAGTATTGTGAGGGGGGATACGCAGTATTTT. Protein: CASSIVRGDTQYF.